The clone carrying this T cell receptor beta chain was seen only once. The data originate from a study of blood T cell repertoires in COVID-19. CDR3 size: 17 residues. Per the germline V gene, CDR1 is SGHNT and CDR2 is YYREEE (reference sequence). Trimming removed 0 bases from V and 0 bases from J, with 15 bases in between. Only in-frame clones appear in the TCRdb table, and some are missing; sequencing was by immunoSEQ multiplex PCR. This repertoire shows around 480,000 clones, about nine tenths found once; its top ten account for 10% to 15%. Sequencing was done on a sample of peripheral blood. The TCR comes from a woman aged 50 to 60 with COVID-19, enrolled during active disease. The chain employs TRBV5-4 and TRBJ1-1; a weak D match, TRBD1 (6 bases). The CDR3 sequence: CASSLGGRPYLNTEAFF. For the CDR3, the DNA is TGTGCCAGCAGCTTGGGGGGGCGCCCCTATCTGAACACTGAAGCTTTCTTT. The whole variable domain, filled in from reference TRBV5-4 and TRBJ1-1, reads ETGVTQSPTHLIKTRGQQVTLRCSSQSGHNTVSWYQQALGQGPQFIFQYYREEENGRGNFPPRFSGLQFPNYSSELNVNALELDDSALYLCASSLGGRPYLNTEAFFGQGTRLTVV.